These 2 T cell receptor beta chains share one sample of origin, sequenced in a study of cytomegalovirus exposure and HLA in healthy donors. In the PCR, 60 Vbeta and 13 Jbeta primers were used. The table came from immunoSEQ multiplex PCR; TCRdb's copy has only in-frame clones and leaves some out. The sample contains 200,000 or so clones, roughly 74% of which appear only once. Sequencing used PBMCs. The receptor source for this set is a woman aged 25 to 39 in good health and CMV-seropositive.

This clone was observed a single time. J is TRBJ1-5 and V is TRBV27; D possibly corresponds to TRBD1 (5 bases). This CDR3 contains 15 residues. Germline V gene data show CDR1 as MNHEY and CDR2 as SMNVEV (reference sequence). V lost 8 bases and J 4 bases, leaving 18 bases between the germline ends. CDR3: CASSLLAGSNQPQHF. The CDR3 bases are TGTGCCAGCTCCCTGCTGGCAGGGTCGAATCAGCCCCAGCATTTT.

This sequence joins TRBV6-5 and TRBJ1-2; a possible D gene is TRBD1 (5 bases). The CDR3 consists of 12 residues. V was cut by 2 bases and J by 7 bases, with 8 bases left in between. Per the germline V gene, CDR1 is MNHEY and CDR2 is SVGAGI. CDR3 region: CASSYGAAGYTF. The CDR3 DNA sequence: TGTGCCAGCAGTTACGGGGCTGCTGGCTACACCTTC.